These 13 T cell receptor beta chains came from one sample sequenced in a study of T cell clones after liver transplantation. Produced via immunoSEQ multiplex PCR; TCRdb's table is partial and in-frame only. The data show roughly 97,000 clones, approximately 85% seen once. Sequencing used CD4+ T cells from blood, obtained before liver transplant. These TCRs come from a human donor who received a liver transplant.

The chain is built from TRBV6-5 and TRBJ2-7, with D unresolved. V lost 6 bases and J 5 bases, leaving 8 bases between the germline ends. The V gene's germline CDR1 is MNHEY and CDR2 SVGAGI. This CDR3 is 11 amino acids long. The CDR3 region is CASRNVHEQYF. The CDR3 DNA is TGTGCCAGCAGAAACGTCCACGAGCAGTACTTC.

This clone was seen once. The CDR3 reads CASRASGRVPSTDTQYF. The CDR3 nucleotides are TGTGCCAGTAGAGCTAGCGGGAGGGTCCCTAGCACAGATACGCAGTATTTT. The J gene is TRBJ2-3, the V gene TRBV19; 12 bases line up with TRBD2. V gave up 6 bases and J gave up 0 bases; unmatched junction bases: 7. Germline V gene lookup returns CDR1 LNHDA and CDR2 SQIVND (reference sequence). The length of the CDR3 is 17 residues.

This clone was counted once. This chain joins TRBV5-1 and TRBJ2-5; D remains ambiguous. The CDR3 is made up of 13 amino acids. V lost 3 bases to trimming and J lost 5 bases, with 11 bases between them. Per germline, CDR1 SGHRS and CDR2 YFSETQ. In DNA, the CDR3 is TGCGCCAGCAGCTCGGCTCTTAGGGAGACCCAGTACTTC. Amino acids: CASSSALRETQYF. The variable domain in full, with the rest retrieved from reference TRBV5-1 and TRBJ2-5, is KAGVTQTPRYLIKTRGQQVTLSCSPISGHRSVSWYQQTPGQGLQFLFEYFSETQRNKGNFPGRFSGRQFSNSRSEMNVSTLELGDSALYLCASSSALRETQYFGPGTRLLVL.

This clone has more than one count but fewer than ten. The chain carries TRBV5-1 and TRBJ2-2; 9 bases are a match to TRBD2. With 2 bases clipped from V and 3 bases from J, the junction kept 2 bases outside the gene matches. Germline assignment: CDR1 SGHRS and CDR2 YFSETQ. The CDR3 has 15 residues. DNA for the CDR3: TGCGCCAGCAGCTTACTAGCGGGCTACACCGGGGAGCTGTTTTTT. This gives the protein CASSLLAGYTGELFF. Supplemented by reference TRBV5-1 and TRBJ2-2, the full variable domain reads KAGVTQTPRYLIKTRGQQVTLSCSPISGHRSVSWYQQTPGQGLQFLFEYFSETQRNKGNFPGRFSGRQFSNSRSEMNVSTLELGDSALYLCASSLLAGYTGELFFGEGSRLTVL.

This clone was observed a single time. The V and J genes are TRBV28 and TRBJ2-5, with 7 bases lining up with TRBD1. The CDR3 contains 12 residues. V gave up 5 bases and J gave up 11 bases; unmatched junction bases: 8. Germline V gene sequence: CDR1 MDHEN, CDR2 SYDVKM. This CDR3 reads CASSGTVSRQYF. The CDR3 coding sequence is TGTGCCAGCAGTGGGACAGTGTCTAGACAGTACTTC.

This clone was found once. The CDR3 nucleotides are TGCAGCAAGATTCACACAGATACGCAGTATTTT. It translates to CSKIHTDTQYF. The chain uses TRBV29-1 and TRBJ2-3; D call uncertain. The CDR3 extends over 11 amino acids. Germline V gives CDR1 SQVTM, CDR2 ANQGSEA. The V gene lost 8 bases and the J gene lost 2 bases, with 8 bases spanning the gap.

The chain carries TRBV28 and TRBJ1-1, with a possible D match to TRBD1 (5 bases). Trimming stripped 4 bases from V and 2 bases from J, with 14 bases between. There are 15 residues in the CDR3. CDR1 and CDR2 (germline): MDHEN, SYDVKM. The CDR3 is CASSSLGGANTEAFF. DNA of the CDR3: TGTGCCAGCAGTTCCCTAGGAGGGGCCAACACTGAAGCTTTCTTT.

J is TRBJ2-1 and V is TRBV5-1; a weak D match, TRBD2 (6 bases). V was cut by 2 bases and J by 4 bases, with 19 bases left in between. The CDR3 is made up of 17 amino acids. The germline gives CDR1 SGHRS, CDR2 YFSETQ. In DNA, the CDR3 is TGCGCCAGCAGCTTCAACTCCGGGACTCGGGGTTACAATGAGCAGTTCTTC. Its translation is CASSFNSGTRGYNEQFF.

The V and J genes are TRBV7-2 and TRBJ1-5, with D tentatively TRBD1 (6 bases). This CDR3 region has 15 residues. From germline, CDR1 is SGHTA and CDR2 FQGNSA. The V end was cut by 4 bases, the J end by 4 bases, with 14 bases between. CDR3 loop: CASSSQLGQNQPQHF. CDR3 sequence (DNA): TGTGCCAGCAGCTCCCAACTCGGACAGAATCAGCCCCAGCATTTT.

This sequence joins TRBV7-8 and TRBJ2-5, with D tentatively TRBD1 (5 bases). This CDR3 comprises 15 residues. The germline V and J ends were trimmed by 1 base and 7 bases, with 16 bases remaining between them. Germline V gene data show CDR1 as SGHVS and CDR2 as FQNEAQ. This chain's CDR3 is CASSLETDRFGTQYF. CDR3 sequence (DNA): TGTGCCAGCAGCTTAGAGACAGATCGGTTTGGGACCCAGTACTTC.

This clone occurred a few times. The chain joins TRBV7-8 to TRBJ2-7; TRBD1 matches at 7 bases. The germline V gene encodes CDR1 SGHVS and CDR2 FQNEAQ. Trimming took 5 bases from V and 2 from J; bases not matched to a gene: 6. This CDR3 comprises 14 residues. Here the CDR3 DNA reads TGTGCCAGCAGCCGAACGACAGGGCCCTACGAGCAGTACTTC. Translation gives CASSRTTGPYEQYF.

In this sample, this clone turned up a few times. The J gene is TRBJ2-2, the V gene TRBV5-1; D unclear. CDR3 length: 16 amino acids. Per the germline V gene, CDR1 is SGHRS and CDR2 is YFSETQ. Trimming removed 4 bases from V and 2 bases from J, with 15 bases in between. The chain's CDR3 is CASSPRPTPNTGELFF. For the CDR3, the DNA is TGCGCCAGCAGCCCGCGACCTACACCCAACACCGGGGAGCTGTTTTTT.

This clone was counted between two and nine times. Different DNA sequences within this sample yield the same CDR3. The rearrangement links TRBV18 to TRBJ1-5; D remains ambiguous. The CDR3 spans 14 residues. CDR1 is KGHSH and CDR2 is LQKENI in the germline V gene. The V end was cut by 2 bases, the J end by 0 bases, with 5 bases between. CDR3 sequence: CASSPSVSNQPQHF. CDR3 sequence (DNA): TGTGCCAGCTCACCAAGTGTTAGCAATCAGCCCCAGCATTTT.